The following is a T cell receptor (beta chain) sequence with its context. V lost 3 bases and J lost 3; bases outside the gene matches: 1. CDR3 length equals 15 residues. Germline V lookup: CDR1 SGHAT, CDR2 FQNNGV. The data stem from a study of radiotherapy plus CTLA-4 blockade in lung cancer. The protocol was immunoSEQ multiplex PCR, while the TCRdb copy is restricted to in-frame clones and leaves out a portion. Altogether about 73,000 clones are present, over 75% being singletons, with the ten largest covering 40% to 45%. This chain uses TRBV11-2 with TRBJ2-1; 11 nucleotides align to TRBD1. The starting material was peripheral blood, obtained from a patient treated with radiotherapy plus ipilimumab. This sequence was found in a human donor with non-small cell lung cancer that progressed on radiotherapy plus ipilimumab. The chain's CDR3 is CASSFGTGGYNEQFF. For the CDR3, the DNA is TGTGCCAGCAGCTTCGGGACAGGGGGCTACAATGAGCAGTTCTTC.